The rows below give T cell receptor beta chains drawn from one sample of a study of technical replicates of blood from a few donors. TCRdb's copy holds only in-frame clones and misses some; the assay was immunoSEQ multiplex PCR. The repertoire holds 85,000 to 100,000 clones, approximately 95% seen once, with roughly 0.28% in the top ten. The sample comprised T cells isolated from PBMCs. The receptor source for this set is a human donor in good health. The CDR3 runs from the conserved cysteine through the conserved F or W. A D gene is named only where the DNA matches it firmly. Clone size is given for some rows only: seen once, a few or many times, or a class if the clone is expanded.

>15|TRBV5-1|NA|NA|TRBJ2-7
CASSLGGIDNYEQYF
TGCGCCAGCAGCTTGGGCGGAATTGATAACTACGAGCAGTACTTC
>16|TRBV7-8|TRBD1|NA|TRBJ2-7
CASSLASTGTTYEQYF
TGTGCCAGCAGCTTAGCGTCGACAGGGACAACCTACGAGCAGTACTTC
>13|TRBV15|TRBD1|NA|TRBJ2-7
CATSQGAIGEQYF
TGTGCCACCAGTCAGGGGGCGATCGGGGAGCAGTACTTC
>11|TRBV6-1|NA|NA|TRBJ2-1
CASPRGNEQFF
TGTGCCTCCCCCCGGGGCAATGAGCAGTTCTTC
>16|TRBV4-1|TRBD1|once|TRBJ1-1
CASSQGQGTPIAEAFF
TGCGCCAGCAGCCAGGGACAGGGGACCCCCATCGCTGAAGCTTTCTTT
>18|TRBV21-1|NA|NA|TRBJ1-1
CASSKGSGGSRSCAEAFF
TGTGCCAGCAGCAAGGGTTCCGGGGGATCGCGTAGTTGCGCTGAAGCTTTCTTT
>16|TRBV4-2|TRBD1|NA|TRBJ1-5
CASSQETGQGDQPQHF
TGTGCCAGCAGCCAAGAAACGGGACAGGGGGATCAGCCCCAGCATTTT
>16|TRBV7-9|TRBD1|NA|TRBJ2-7
CASSSRDREIYEEQYF
TGTGCCAGCAGCTCCAGGGACAGGGAGATTTACGAAGAGCAGTACTTC
>13|TRBV28|TRBD2|NA|TRBJ2-7
CASSLTSGGEQYF
TGTGCCAGCAGTCTAACTAGCGGGGGCGAGCAGTACTTC
>13|TRBV7-2|NA|NA|TRBJ1-1
CASSLEQNTEAFF
TGTGCCAGCAGCTTAGAACAGAACACTGAAGCTTTCTTT
>14|TRBV28|NA|NA|TRBJ1-2
CASSRVLVNYGYTF
TGTGCCAGCAGTCGAGTCCTCGTAAACTATGGCTACACCTTC
>13|TRBV5-1|NA|NA|TRBJ1-1
CASSSTANTEAFF
TGCGCCAGCAGCTCGACAGCTAACACTGAAGCTTTCTTT
>11|TRBV6-5|NA|NA|TRBJ1-1
CASTRGTEAFF
TGTGCCAGCACTCGGGGCACTGAAGCTTTCTTT
>17|TRBV19|TRBD2|NA|TRBJ2-1
CASSILASGSLVNEQFF
TGTGCCAGTAGTATTCTGGCTAGCGGGAGTTTGGTCAATGAGCAGTTCTTC
>15|TRBV2|TRBD1|NA|TRBJ1-2
CASSPLTTGTYGYTF
TGTGCCAGCAGCCCCCTAACGACAGGGACCTATGGCTACACCTTC
>14|TRBV9|NA|NA|TRBJ1-5
CASSVGRVNQPQHF
TGTGCCAGCAGCGTAGGCAGGGTGAATCAGCCCCAGCATTTT
>18|TRBV4-1|TRBD1|NA|TRBJ1-1
CASSQDWWSGQLNTEAFF
TGCGCCAGCAGCCAAGATTGGTGGTCGGGACAGCTGAACACTGAAGCTTTCTTT
>14|TRBV5-1|TRBD2|once|TRBJ2-7
CASSGGLAGVEQYF
TGCGCCAGCAGCGGGGGACTAGCGGGTGTCGAGCAGTACTTC
>15|TRBV6-5|TRBD1|NA|TRBJ1-1
CASRTGTGENTEAFF
TGTGCCAGCAGAACTGGGACAGGGGAGAACACTGAAGCTTTCTTT
>12|TRBV5-1|NA|NA|TRBJ1-5
CASSLDVGQQHF
TGCGCCAGCAGCTTGGATGTTGGACAACAACATTTT
>19|TRBV27|NA|NA|TRBJ2-7
CASSFRSLARKTGSYEQYF
TGTGCCAGCAGTTTCCGTTCCTTGGCCCGGAAAACAGGATCCTACGAGCAGTACTTC
>13|TRBV7-3|NA|once|TRBJ1-2
CASSLTGGLGYTF
TGTGCCAGCAGTTTGACTGGAGGGCTGGGCTACACCTTC
>13|TRBV30|TRBD1|NA|TRBJ2-7
CACRDRVFGEQYF
TGTGCCTGCCGGGACAGGGTCTTTGGCGAGCAGTACTTC
>14|TRBV10-2|NA|NA|TRBJ1-1
CASGGEGRNTEAFF
TGCGCCAGCGGGGGGGAGGGGCGGAACACTGAAGCTTTCTTT
>17|TRBV28|TRBD2|NA|TRBJ2-1
CASSLASLSGSGNEQFF
TGTGCCAGCAGTTTAGCTTCTTTGAGCGGGAGTGGCAATGAGCAGTTCTTC
>18|TRBV19|TRBD2|NA|TRBJ2-1
CASSSITSGRARYNEQFF
TGTGCCAGTAGCTCAATAACTAGCGGGAGGGCAAGATACAATGAGCAGTTCTTC
>14|TRBV2|NA|NA|TRBJ1-2
CASSATRANYGYTF
TGTGCCAGCAGTGCTACCCGGGCTAACTATGGCTACACCTTC
>13|TRBV28|TRBD2|NA|TRBJ2-7
CASRSGRWYEQYF
TGTGCCAGCAGGAGCGGGAGGTGGTACGAGCAGTACTTC
>15|TRBV6-5|NA|NA|TRBJ2-1
CASSRQLAPLDEQFF
TGTGCCAGCAGCCGCCAACTAGCCCCCTTGGATGAGCAGTTCTTC
>14|TRBV7-9|NA|NA|TRBJ1-5
CASSWNYSNQPQHF
TGTGCCAGCAGCTGGAACTATAGCAATCAGCCCCAGCATTTT
>16|TRBV7-7|TRBD2|NA|TRBJ2-5
CASSLGTSGRGETQYF
TGTGCCAGCAGCTTAGGGACTAGCGGGAGGGGGGAGACCCAGTACTTC
>13|TRBV30|TRBD1|few|TRBJ1-5
CAYRTGLNQPQHF
TGTGCCTATAGGACAGGTCTTAATCAGCCCCAGCATTTT
>14|TRBV9|NA|NA|TRBJ2-2
CASSVTGTPGELFF
TGTGCCAGCAGCGTGACAGGAACTCCCGGGGAGCTGTTTTTT
>14|TRBV27|NA|NA|TRBJ1-1
CASKDFSTNTEAFF
TGTGCCAGCAAGGACTTTTCTACGAACACTGAAGCTTTCTTT
>13|TRBV7-6|NA|few|TRBJ1-4
CASSPEANEKLFF
TGTGCCAGCAGCCCAGAGGCTAATGAAAAACTGTTTTTT
>15|TRBV4-1|NA|NA|TRBJ2-1
CASSQVGGPRDKQFF
TGCGCCAGCAGCCAGGTGGGGGGTCCGAGGGATAAGCAGTTCTTC
>17|TRBV5-4|TRBD1|NA|TRBJ1-2
CASRPGTELFGSYGYTF
TGTGCCAGCAGACCCGGGACAGAACTTTTCGGGTCCTATGGCTACACCTTC
>15|TRBV21-1|NA|NA|TRBJ1-3
CASSNTSNSGNTIYF
TGTGCCAGCAGCAACACATCCAACTCTGGAAACACCATATATTTT
>14|TRBV13|TRBD1|NA|TRBJ2-1
CASSYRDSDNEQFF
TGTGCCAGCAGCTACCGGGACAGCGACAATGAGCAGTTCTTC
>14|TRBV29-1|TRBD2|NA|TRBJ2-1
CSVGTSGSTSEQFF
TGCAGCGTCGGGACTAGCGGGAGCACTAGTGAGCAGTTCTTC
>16|TRBV25-1|TRBD2|NA|TRBJ2-6
CASNGGWETGANVLTF
TGTGCCAGCAACGGGGGGTGGGAAACTGGGGCCAACGTCCTGACTTTC
>15|TRBV7-6|NA|NA|TRBJ2-7
CASSLARGQIYEQYF
TGTGCCAGCAGCTTAGCGCGGGGACAGATCTACGAGCAGTACTTC
>15|TRBV4-2|TRBD2|NA|TRBJ2-7
CASSQGRGTTYEQYF
TGTGCCAGCAGCCAAGGGCGGGGGACTACCTACGAGCAGTACTTC
>15|TRBV28|TRBD1|NA|TRBJ2-7
CASSHKGTGTYEQYF
TGTGCCAGCAGTCACAAGGGGACAGGGACCTACGAGCAGTACTTC
>18|TRBV18|TRBD1|NA|TRBJ1-5
CASSPGLNEGAFNQPQHF
TGTGCCAGCTCACCCGGTTTGAACGAGGGGGCTTTTAATCAGCCCCAGCATTTT
>15|TRBV6-6|TRBD2|once|TRBJ2-2
CASRPGTSRTGELFF
TGTGCCAGCAGGCCCGGGACTAGTAGGACCGGGGAGCTGTTTTTT
>14|TRBV5-1|NA|NA|TRBJ1-2
CASSLAEVKHGYTF
TGCGCCAGCAGCTTGGCGGAGGTAAAGCATGGCTACACCTTC
>14|TRBV19|NA|NA|TRBJ2-2
CASSIDPPGGELFF
TGTGCCAGTAGTATAGACCCCCCGGGGGGGGAGCTGTTTTTT
>13|TRBV6-5|NA|few|TRBJ1-1
CASSYTVNTEAFF
TGTGCCAGCAGTTACACGGTGAACACTGAAGCTTTCTTT
>15|TRBV28|TRBD1|NA|TRBJ1-1
CASSRDRAFGTEAFF
TGTGCCAGCAGCCGGGACAGGGCATTTGGCACTGAAGCTTTCTTT
>15|TRBV28|TRBD1|once|TRBJ2-7
CASSAGTGASYEQYF
TGTGCCAGCAGTGCCGGGACAGGGGCCTCCTACGAGCAGTACTTC
>14|TRBV9|TRBD2|NA|TRBJ2-7
CASSQLASQIEQYF
TGTGCCAGCTCCCAACTAGCGTCTCAGATAGAGCAGTACTTC
>15|TRBV4-1|NA|NA|TRBJ2-5
CASMERTREGETQYF
TGCGCCAGCATGGAACGAACACGAGAGGGAGAGACCCAGTACTTC
>16|TRBV9|TRBD2|NA|TRBJ2-7
CASSVEGSGGFYEQYF
TGTGCCAGCAGCGTAGAGGGTAGCGGGGGCTTCTACGAGCAGTACTTC
>14|TRBV11-2|NA|NA|TRBJ2-1
CASSLAAGFNEQFF
TGTGCCAGCAGCTTAGCGGCAGGTTTTAATGAGCAGTTCTTC
>14|TRBV5-6|TRBD1|NA|TRBJ1-3
CASSLGRGRNTIYF
TGTGCCAGCAGCTTGGGTAGGGGGCGGAACACCATATATTTT
>13|TRBV5-4|TRBD2|NA|TRBJ2-5
CASKGGTQETQYF
TGTGCCAGCAAGGGAGGGACCCAAGAGACCCAGTACTTC
>14|TRBV2|NA|NA|TRBJ1-1
CASSEQATNTEAFF
TGTGCCAGCAGTGAACAGGCTACTAACACTGAAGCTTTCTTT
>16|TRBV29-1|TRBD1|NA|TRBJ2-2
CSVEDNRDRGGGELFF
TGCAGCGTTGAAGACAACCGGGACAGGGGTGGAGGGGAGCTGTTTTTT
>16|TRBV28|TRBD1|once|TRBJ1-2
CASSPSPGQGLDGYTF
TGTGCCAGCAGTCCTTCCCCGGGACAGGGGCTTGATGGCTACACCTTC